The T cell receptor (beta chain) under discussion was sequenced for a study of blood T cell repertoires in COVID-19. Study overall: Samples came from the United States, Italy and Spain, spanning acute and convalescent COVID-19.

CDR1 is SGHVS and CDR2 is FNYEAQ in the germline V gene. The CDR3 length is 17 residues. The trim removed 5 bases at V and 3 bases at J, leaving 11 bases unmatched. TCRdb's table, derived via immunoSEQ multiplex PCR, lists solely in-frame clones and lacks some. The sample shows about 160,000 clones, around 80% of them seen only once. The receptor was isolated from a man in his sixties with acute or convalescent COVID-19. Sequencing input: peripheral blood. The chain has TRBV7-6 and TRBJ1-2; 11 bases map to TRBD1. In DNA form, the CDR3 reads TGTGCCAGCAGCCCGACGGACAGGGGGCATAGAGACTATGGCTACACCTTC. It specifies CASSPTDRGHRDYGYTF. Combining the CDR3 with reference TRBV7-6 and TRBJ1-2 gives the whole variable domain GAGVSQSPRYKVTKRGQDVALRCDPISGHVSLYWYRQALGQGPEFLTYFNYEAQQDKSGLPNDRFSAERPEGSISTLTIQRTEQRDSAMYRCASSPTDRGHRDYGYTFGSGTRLTVV.